These 32 T cell receptor beta chains share one sample of origin, sequenced in a study of T-cell memory formation after mild COVID-19. TCRdb redid the calling of the 5' RACE reads with MiXCR, one entry per CDR3 protein. Among approximately 570,000 distinct CDR3 sequences listed, about 20% were seen once. Sequenced material: PBMCs or a T cell subset sorted from them (not recorded which). Receptors originate from an adult woman who had mild COVID-19 (a few samples of this study predate the infection). Cell type and time point are not known.

In this sample, this clonotype turned up many times. The chain couples TRBV7-2 to TRBJ2-7, with 8 positions matching TRBD1. The CDR3 covers 14 residues. The germline gives CDR1 SGHTA, CDR2 FQGNSA. Germline trimming cut 5 bases from V and 0 bases from J; bases unmatched to any gene: 3. The CDR3: CASSPDRVSYEQYF. The CDR3, as DNA: TGTGCCAGCAGCCCGGACAGGGTCTCCTACGAGCAGTACTTC.

The table lists this clonotype with a few counts. The rearrangement links TRBV5-1 to TRBJ2-3; D gene uncertain. CDR1 and CDR2 (germline): SGHRS, YFSETQ. The V and J ends lost 1 base and 5 bases respectively, with 8 bases between them. This CDR3 has 13 residues. CDR3 in DNA: TGCGCCAGCAGCTTGAGGACGGGAGATACGCAGTATTTT. It is translated as CASSLRTGDTQYF.

This clonotype appeared a few times. V gene TRBV20-1 combines with J gene TRBJ1-1; D is undetermined. Germline assignment: CDR1 DFQATT and CDR2 SNEGSKA (reference sequence). The CDR3 is 13 residues long. V lost 0 bases and J 1 base, leaving 6 bases between the germline ends. CDR3: CSARDAGNTEAFF. CDR3 nucleotides: TGCAGTGCTAGAGATGCAGGGAACACTGAAGCTTTCTTT.

In this sample, this clonotype turned up a few times. The chain employs TRBV11-3 and TRBJ2-1, with TRBD2 matching over 13 bases. Trimming took 3 bases from V and 8 from J; bases not matched to a gene: 7. Germline CDR1 SGHNT, CDR2 YENEEA. CDR3 length: 16 residues. CDR3 amino acids: CASSLARLAGGDEQFF. The CDR3 coding sequence is TGTGCCAGCAGCTTGGCTCGACTAGCGGGAGGAGATGAGCAGTTCTTC. The complete variable domain, with remaining parts taken from reference TRBV11-3 and TRBJ2-1, reads EAGVVQSPRYKIIEKKQPVAFWCNPISGHNTLYWYLQNLGQGPELLIRYENEEAVDDSQLPKDRFSAERLKGVDSTLKIQPAELGDSAVYLCASSLARLAGGDEQFFGPGTRLTVL.

The V call is TRBV7-6, the J call TRBJ2-3; 12 bases map to TRBD2. V lost 5 bases, J lost 3 bases, and 6 bases stayed unmatched. Germline loops: CDR1 SGHVS, CDR2 FNYEAQ. The CDR3 is 16 residues long. In DNA, the CDR3 is TGTGCCAGCAGCGACCGGCTAGCGGGGGGGACAGATACGCAGTATTTT. Translated, it gives CASSDRLAGGTDTQYF.

Here the CDR3 reads CASSDGILSPLHF. The CDR3 DNA sequence: TGTGCCAGCAGTGACGGCATATTGTCACCCCTCCACTTT. The V gene is TRBV25-1, the J gene TRBJ1-6; D is ambiguous. Germline V gene sequence: CDR1 MGHDK, CDR2 SYGVNS. V dropped 3 bases and J dropped 10 bases, with 10 bases sitting between them. This CDR3 comprises 13 residues.

The chain uses TRBV4-2 and TRBJ1-2; possible D gene TRBD1, 5 bases. The germline V gene has CDR1 LGHNA and CDR2 YNFKEQ. With 3 bases removed from V and 2 bases from J, the gap between germline ends came to 13 bases. The CDR3 runs 15 residues. CDR3 protein: CASSQASGDNYGYTF. CDR3 nucleotides: TGTGCCAGCAGCCAGGCCTCGGGGGACAACTATGGCTACACCTTC.

This clonotype showed up just a few times. The chain carries TRBV24-1 and TRBJ2-3; 7 bases are shared with TRBD1. The CDR3 consists of 16 residues. V shed 4 bases and J 4 bases; nucleotides not matched to a gene: 10. In germline, CDR1 is KGHDR, CDR2 SFDVKD. CDR3 nucleotide sequence: TGTGCCACCAGTGACCAAACAGACAGGGAATCAGATACGCAGTATTTT. Protein: CATSDQTDRESDTQYF.

In this sample, this clonotype turned up a few times. V usage is TRBV24-1 and J usage is TRBJ1-5; 10 bases line up with TRBD1. Germline V gives CDR1 KGHDR, CDR2 SFDVKD. The length of the CDR3 is 15 residues. V was clipped by 4 bases and J by 8 bases; unmatched bases: 7. In DNA, the CDR3 is TGTGCCACCAGTGAGACAGGGGGCCCATTTGAGCCCCAGCATTTT. This translates into CATSETGGPFEPQHF.

There are a few counts of this clonotype. The CDR3 reads CASSTRTSGGLFF. The DNA of the CDR3 is TGTGCCAGCAGCACCCGGACTAGCGGGGGGTTGTTCTTC. The chain links TRBV11-2 to TRBJ2-1; 14 bases agree with TRBD2. CDR1 is SGHAT and CDR2 is FQNNGV in the germline V gene. V lost 5 bases, J lost 15 bases, and 6 bases stayed unmatched. The CDR3 covers 13 residues.

The chain recombines TRBV19 with TRBJ1-5; D uncertain. V was clipped by 4 bases and J by 1 base, with 2 bases between them. The CDR3 is 12 residues long. Germline V gene sequence: CDR1 LNHDA, CDR2 SQIVND (reference sequence). CDR3 sequence (DNA): TGTGCCAGTAGTACCAGCAATCAGCCCCAGCATTTT. Its protein is CASSTSNQPQHF.

V and J are TRBV7-8 and TRBJ2-7; D possibly corresponds to TRBD2 (6 bases). Germline-derived CDR1 and CDR2 are SGHVS and FQNEAQ. The CDR3 loop spans 15 amino acids. Between the trimmed V and J ends, which lost 2 bases and 5 bases, there was a span of 16 bases. CDR3 nucleotides: TGTGCCAGCAGCTTACCTGCGGGGTCTCTCCACGAGCAGTACTTC. Protein sequence: CASSLPAGSLHEQYF.

DNA for the CDR3: TGTGCCAGCAGCCAAGGAAGCCGTAATTCACCCCTCCACTTT. Encoded protein: CASSQGSRNSPLHF. The chain combines TRBV7-3 with TRBJ1-6; D is undetermined. Between the trimmed V and J ends, which lost 5 bases and 6 bases, there was a span of 11 bases. CDR3 size: 14 residues. Germline assignment: CDR1 SGHTA and CDR2 FQGTGA.

V is TRBV4-1 and J is TRBJ1-2; D not resolved. The CDR3 is 15 amino acids. Looked up from germline, CDR1 is MGHRA and CDR2 is YSYEKL. Trimming left V 0 bases short and J 6 bases short, with 14 bases between. The CDR3 region has the DNA TGCGCCAGCAGCCAAGATTGGTCAGCTCTGGATGGCTACACCTTC. This codes for CASSQDWSALDGYTF.

The rearrangement uses TRBV12-3 or TRBV12-4 and TRBJ2-3; 14 bases match TRBD2. The CDR3 is 15 residues long. V gave up 6 bases and J gave up 2 bases; unmatched junction bases: 1. The CDR3 loop is CASRGLAGATDTQYF. The CDR3 bases are TGTGCCAGCAGGGGACTAGCGGGGGCCACAGATACGCAGTATTTT.

This clonotype occurred a few times. J is TRBJ2-7 and V is TRBV2; 9 bases map to TRBD1. CDR3 size: 14 residues. The V segment lost 2 bases and the J segment 5 bases; nucleotides outside the gene matches: 4. From germline, CDR1 is SNHLY and CDR2 FYNNEI. The CDR3 loop reads CASSERTGVHEQYF. The CDR3 nucleotides read TGTGCCAGCAGTGAAAGGACAGGGGTCCACGAGCAGTACTTC.

This clonotype was counted ten times or more. V and J are TRBV12-3 or TRBV12-4 and TRBJ2-1, with 10 nucleotides matching TRBD2. The CDR3 has 14 residues. V shed 6 bases and J 5 bases; nucleotides not matched to a gene: 4. The CDR3 protein is CASSGTSENNEQFF. In nucleotides, the CDR3 is TGTGCCAGCAGCGGGACTAGCGAGAACAATGAGCAGTTCTTC.

The chain employs TRBV27 and TRBJ1-2; the D is unclear. Germline CDR1 and CDR2: MNHEY and SMNVEV (reference sequence). The germline V and J ends were trimmed by 2 bases and 8 bases, with 18 bases remaining between them. The CDR3 runs 15 residues. The CDR3 DNA follows: TGTGCCAGCAGTTTAGGTCAAGGATTTGTCGGGGGCTACACCTTC. Translation gives CASSLGQGFVGGYTF.

The chain employs TRBV24-1 and TRBJ2-1; 8 positions agree with TRBD2. V was clipped by 0 bases and J by 4 bases; unmatched bases: 4. The CDR3 totals 16 residues. The germline V gene encodes CDR1 KGHDR and CDR2 SFDVKD. The chain's CDR3 is CATSDLRAGVYNEQFF. The DNA of the CDR3 is TGTGCCACCAGTGATTTGAGAGCGGGGGTATACAATGAGCAGTTCTTC.

The sample holds a few counts of this clonotype. V usage is TRBV12-3 or TRBV12-4 and J usage is TRBJ2-1; 9 bases map to TRBD1. The CDR3 totals 13 residues. With V trimmed by 8 bases and J by 9 bases, 8 bases remained unmatched. The CDR3 is CASGGQGGGEQFF. CDR3 coding DNA: TGTGCCAGCGGGGGACAGGGTGGGGGTGAGCAGTTCTTC.

The chain has TRBV5-1 and TRBJ1-2, with TRBD1 identical over 7 bases. The trim removed 2 bases at V and 0 bases at J, leaving 4 bases unmatched. The CDR3 runs to 15 residues. The V gene's germline CDR1 is SGHRS and CDR2 YFSETQ. CDR3 residues: CASSLRTGANYGYTF. The CDR3 bases are TGCGCCAGCAGCTTACGGACAGGCGCTAACTATGGCTACACCTTC.

The chain combines TRBV7-8 with TRBJ1-6; TRBD1 might be the D (5 bases). Germline-derived CDR1 and CDR2 are SGHVS and FQNEAQ. The CDR3 contains 16 residues. The V end was cut by 5 bases, the J end by 11 bases, with 22 bases between. The CDR3, as DNA: TGTGCCAGCAGCGCCTTCCGGGACCGTGGGGCAACACCCCTCCACTTT. Translating gives CASSAFRDRGATPLHF.

In its sample, this clonotype was seen a few times. The chain recombines TRBV5-6 with TRBJ2-6; D gene unclear. Germline V gene lookup returns CDR1 SGHDT and CDR2 YYEEEE. V was pared by 4 bases and J by 0 bases, with 5 bases between. The CDR3 spans 14 residues. The CDR3 nucleotides are TGTGCCAGCAGCGTCCCCTCTGGGGCCAACGTCCTGACTTTC. It specifies CASSVPSGANVLTF. The entire variable domain, with the rest obtained from reference TRBV5-6 and TRBJ2-6, is as follows: DAGVTQSPTHLIKTRGQQVTLRCSPKSGHDTVSWYQQALGQGPQFIFQYYEEEERQRGNFPDRFSGHQFPNYSSELNVNALLLGDSALYLCASSVPSGANVLTFGAGSRLTVL.

There are a few counts of this clonotype. J is TRBJ1-2 and V is TRBV7-2; a possible D gene is TRBD1 (5 bases). CDR1 and CDR2 (germline): SGHTA, FQGNSA. V gave up 2 bases and J gave up 7 bases, with 20 bases separating them. The CDR3 length is 16 residues. The CDR3 loop is CASSLFFGARGGGYTF. The CDR3 DNA sequence: TGTGCCAGCAGCTTATTTTTTGGGGCTCGGGGCGGTGGCTACACCTTC.

This chain uses TRBV7-9 with TRBJ2-3, with TRBD2 matching 7 bases. The CDR3 has 15 amino acids. CDR1 and CDR2 from the germline V gene are SEHNR and FQNEAQ (reference sequence). Trimming took 3 bases from V and 4 from J; bases not matched to a gene: 7. The DNA of the CDR3 is TGTGCCAGCAGCTTCCCAGCGGGAAACGCAGATACGCAGTATTTT. Translated, it gives CASSFPAGNADTQYF.

In its sample, this clonotype was seen a few times. The chain couples TRBV7-9 to TRBJ1-2; weak D call: TRBD1 (6 bases). CDR3 length: 13 amino acids. CDR1 and CDR2 from the germline V gene are SEHNR and FQNEAQ (reference sequence). The ends were cut back, 5 bases at V and 6 bases at J, with 13 bases in the middle. The CDR3 loop is CASSAQGIDGYTF. The CDR3 region has the DNA TGTGCCAGCAGCGCCCAGGGGATTGATGGCTACACCTTC.

The rearrangement links TRBV13 to TRBJ2-1; D is ambiguous. V lost 2 bases and J lost 4, with 12 bases in between. The V gene's germline CDR1 is PRHDT and CDR2 FYEKMQ (reference sequence). This CDR3 region has 15 residues. CDR3 sequence: CASSLWAPTYNEQFF. CDR3 nucleotide sequence: TGTGCCAGCAGCTTATGGGCTCCAACTTACAATGAGCAGTTCTTC.

The genes are TRBV12-3 or TRBV12-4 and TRBJ1-1, with D perhaps TRBD1 (6 bases). The V gene lost 6 bases and the J gene lost 4 bases, with 18 bases spanning the gap. This CDR3 has 15 residues. The CDR3 loop reads CASREQGAGGTEAFF. In nucleotides, the CDR3 is TGTGCCAGCAGGGAACAGGGAGCCGGGGGCACTGAAGCTTTCTTT.

This clonotype came up a few times. The rearrangement links TRBV11-2 to TRBJ2-7; D unclear. Germline CDR1 SGHAT, CDR2 FQNNGV. V was pared by 5 bases and J by 2 bases, with 7 bases between. There are 12 residues in the CDR3. CDR3 loop: CASSMSTYEQYF. The CDR3 coding sequence is TGTGCCAGCAGCATGTCGACCTACGAGCAGTACTTC.

This clonotype was counted a few times. The V call is TRBV5-1, the J call TRBJ2-7, with D possibly matching TRBD2 (6 bases). The CDR3 is 12 residues long. Germline-derived CDR1 and CDR2 are SGHRS and YFSETQ. V lost 3 bases to trimming and J lost 6 bases, with 10 bases between them. CDR3 DNA sequence: TGCGCCAGCAGCTCTACTAGCACCGAGCAGTACTTC. This sequence encodes CASSSTSTEQYF.

This clonotype came up a few times. The rearrangement joins TRBV4-1 to TRBJ1-2; tentatively, D is TRBD1 (6 bases). Trimming took 0 bases from V and 3 from J, leaving 14 bases between them. Per the germline V gene, CDR1 is MGHRA and CDR2 is YSYEKL. CDR3 length: 16 residues. This CDR3 reads CASSQEQGARHYGYTF. CDR3 DNA: TGCGCCAGCAGCCAAGAACAGGGAGCTAGGCACTATGGCTACACCTTC.

This clonotype occurred a few times. V usage is TRBV7-2 and J usage is TRBJ2-5; 8 nucleotides line up with TRBD2. CDR3 length: 15 residues. The germline gives CDR1 SGHTA, CDR2 FQGNSA. Trimming removed 2 bases from V and 2 bases from J; junction bases left unmatched: 4. The chain's CDR3 is CASSLSLAGQETQYF. CDR3 coding DNA: TGTGCCAGCAGCTTAAGCTTAGCGGGGCAAGAGACCCAGTACTTC.